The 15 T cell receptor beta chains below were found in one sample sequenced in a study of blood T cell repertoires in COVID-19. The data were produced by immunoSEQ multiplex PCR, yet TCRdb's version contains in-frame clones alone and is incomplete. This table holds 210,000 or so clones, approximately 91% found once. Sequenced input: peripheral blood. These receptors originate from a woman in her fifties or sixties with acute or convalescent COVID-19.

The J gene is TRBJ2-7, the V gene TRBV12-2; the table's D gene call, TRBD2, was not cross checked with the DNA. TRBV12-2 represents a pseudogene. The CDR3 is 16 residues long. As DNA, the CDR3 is TGTGCAAGTCGCTTAACAGCGGGGGGCTTCACCTACGAGCAGTACTTC. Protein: CASRLTAGGFTYEQYF.

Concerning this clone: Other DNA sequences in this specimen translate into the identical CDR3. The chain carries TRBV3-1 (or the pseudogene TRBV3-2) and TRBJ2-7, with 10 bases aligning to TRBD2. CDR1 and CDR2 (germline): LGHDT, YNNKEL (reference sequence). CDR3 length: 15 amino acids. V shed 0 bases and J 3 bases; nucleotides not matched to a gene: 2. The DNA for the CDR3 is TGTGCCAGCAGCCAAGATGCTAGCGGGAGCTACGAGCAGTACTTC. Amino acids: CASSQDASGSYEQYF.

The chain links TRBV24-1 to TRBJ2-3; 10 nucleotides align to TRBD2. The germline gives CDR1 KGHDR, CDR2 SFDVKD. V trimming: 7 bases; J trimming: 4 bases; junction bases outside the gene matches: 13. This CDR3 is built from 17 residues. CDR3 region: CATSPRTSGREADTQYF. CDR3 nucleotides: TGTGCCACCAGCCCGCGGACTAGCGGACGAGAGGCAGATACGCAGTATTTT.

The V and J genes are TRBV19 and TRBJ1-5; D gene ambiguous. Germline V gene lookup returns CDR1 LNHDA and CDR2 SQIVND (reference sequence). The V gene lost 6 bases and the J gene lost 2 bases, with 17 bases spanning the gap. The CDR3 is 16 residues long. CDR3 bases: TGTGCCAGTAGCTCGGTGGGAGGGAGGGGCAATCAGCCCCAGCATTTT. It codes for CASSSVGGRGNQPQHF.

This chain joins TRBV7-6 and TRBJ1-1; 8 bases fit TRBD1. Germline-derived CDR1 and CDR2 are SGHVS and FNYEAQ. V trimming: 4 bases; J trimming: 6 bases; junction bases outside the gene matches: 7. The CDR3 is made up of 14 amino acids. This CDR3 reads CASSWAPGQAEAFF. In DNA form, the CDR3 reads TGTGCCAGCAGCTGGGCTCCGGGACAGGCTGAAGCTTTCTTT. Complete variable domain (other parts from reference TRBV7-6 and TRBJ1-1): GAGVSQSPRYKVTKRGQDVALRCDPISGHVSLYWYRQALGQGPEFLTYFNYEAQQDKSGLPNDRFSAERPEGSISTLTIQRTEQRDSAMYRCASSWAPGQAEAFFGQGTRLTVV.

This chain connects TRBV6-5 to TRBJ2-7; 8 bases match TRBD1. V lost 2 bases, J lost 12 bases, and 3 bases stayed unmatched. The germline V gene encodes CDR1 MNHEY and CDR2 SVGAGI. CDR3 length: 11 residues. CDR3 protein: CASSYGQGVYF. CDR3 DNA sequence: TGTGCCAGCAGTTACGGACAGGGTGTGTACTTC.

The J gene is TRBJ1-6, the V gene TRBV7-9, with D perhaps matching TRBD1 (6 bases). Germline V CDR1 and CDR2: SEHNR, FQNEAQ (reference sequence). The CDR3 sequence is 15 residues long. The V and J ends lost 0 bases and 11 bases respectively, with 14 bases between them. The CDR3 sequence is CASSLASGESAPLHF. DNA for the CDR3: TGTGCCAGCAGCTTAGCTTCAGGGGAGTCGGCACCCCTCCACTTT.

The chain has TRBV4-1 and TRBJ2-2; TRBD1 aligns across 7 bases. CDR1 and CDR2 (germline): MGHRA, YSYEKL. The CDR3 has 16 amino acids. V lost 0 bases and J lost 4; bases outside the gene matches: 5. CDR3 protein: CASSQDDRVGTGELFF. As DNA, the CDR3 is TGCGCCAGCAGCCAAGATGACAGGGTCGGCACCGGGGAGCTGTTTTTT.

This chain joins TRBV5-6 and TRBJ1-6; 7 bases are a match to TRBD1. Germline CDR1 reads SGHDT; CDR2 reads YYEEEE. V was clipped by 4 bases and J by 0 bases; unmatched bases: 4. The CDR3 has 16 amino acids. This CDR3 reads CASSPQGFSYNSPLHF. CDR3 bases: TGTGCCAGCAGCCCACAGGGGTTCTCCTATAATTCACCCCTCCACTTT.

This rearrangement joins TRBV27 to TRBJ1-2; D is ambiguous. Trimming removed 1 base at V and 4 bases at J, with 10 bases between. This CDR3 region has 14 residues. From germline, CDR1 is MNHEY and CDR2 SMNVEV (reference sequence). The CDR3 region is CASSLLRAGYGYTF. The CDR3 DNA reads TGTGCCAGCAGTTTATTGCGGGCCGGCTATGGCTACACCTTC.

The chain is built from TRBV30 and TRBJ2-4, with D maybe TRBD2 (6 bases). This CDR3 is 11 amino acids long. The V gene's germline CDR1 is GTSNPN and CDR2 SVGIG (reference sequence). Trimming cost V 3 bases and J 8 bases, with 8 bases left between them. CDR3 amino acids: CAWRRRDIQYF. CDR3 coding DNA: TGTGCCTGGAGACGGAGGGACATTCAGTACTTC.

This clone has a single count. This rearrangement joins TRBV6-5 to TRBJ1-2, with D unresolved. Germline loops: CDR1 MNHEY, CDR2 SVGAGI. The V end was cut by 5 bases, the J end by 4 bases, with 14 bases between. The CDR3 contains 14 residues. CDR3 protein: CASSTPSAGYGYTF. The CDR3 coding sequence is TGTGCCAGCAGTACCCCGTCCGCGGGCTATGGCTACACCTTC.

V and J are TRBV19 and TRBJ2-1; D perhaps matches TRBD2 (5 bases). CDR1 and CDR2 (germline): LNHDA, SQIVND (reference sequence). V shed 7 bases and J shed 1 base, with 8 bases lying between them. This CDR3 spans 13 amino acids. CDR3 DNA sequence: TGTGCCAGTACCCGGAGGTCCTACAATGAGCAGTTCTTC. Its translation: CASTRRSYNEQFF.

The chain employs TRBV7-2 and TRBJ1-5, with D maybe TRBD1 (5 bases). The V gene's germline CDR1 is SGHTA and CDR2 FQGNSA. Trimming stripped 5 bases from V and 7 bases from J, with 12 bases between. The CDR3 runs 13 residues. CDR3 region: CASSTGQAQPQHF. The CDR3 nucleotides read TGTGCCAGCAGCACAGGACAAGCACAGCCCCAGCATTTT.

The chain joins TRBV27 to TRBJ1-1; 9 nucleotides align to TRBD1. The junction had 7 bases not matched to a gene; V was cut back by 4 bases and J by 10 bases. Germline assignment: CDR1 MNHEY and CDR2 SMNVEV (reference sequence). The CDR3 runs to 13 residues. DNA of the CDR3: TGTGCCAGCAGTTGGGGGGACAGGGATCGAGCTTTCTTT. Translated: CASSWGDRDRAFF.